Given below is one T cell receptor (beta chain) in context. Its cognate antigen has yet to be identified. No base quality information exists; no much larger clone differs at one position. Library generation was performed with the immunoSEQ multiplex PCR assay. In the authors' own workflow: A statistical classification framework was built for diagnosing cytomegalovirus status from the catalog of TCR beta chain sequences. TCRdb obtained this table from immuneACCESS and retained in-frame rearrangements with V and J assigned. These tables miss some clones; where compared with another copy, unresolved V genes account for less than half of the shortfall, and the remainder is unexplained. V, J and clone size derive from that table, while D and trimming were established from the DNA sequence. A total of 150,000 to 200,000 clones appear in this sample, roughly nine tenths of them only once. The ten top clones hold 4% to 5% of the sample.

This sample stems from a study of cytomegalovirus exposure and HLA in healthy donors (dated by TCRdb to 2016 to 2017). Turning to the overall study: According to a later analysis, one platform produced both the 110 or so validation repertoires and the 730 or so repertoires of the first cohort. The study aimed to test whether cataloging public T cell receptors could reveal signatures of past pathogen exposure. In addition to the first cohort of 666 subjects, a separate validation cohort of 130 or so different subjects was used. High-throughput TCR immunosequencing, statistical association of individual TCRs with disease status, and machine learning were combined to predict cytomegalovirus infection status. Here is what the overall study found, with its caveats: Three of the identified cytomegalovirus-associated TCR beta chains were confirmed in vitro to be specific for cytomegalovirus antigens. All 120 or so repertoires were used to score co-occurrence in the validation cohort in a later analysis, because that analysis had no HLA typing for the cohort. The study listed 150 to 200 TCR beta chains as associated with cytomegalovirus. The classifier was reported to diagnose cytomegalovirus status with high specificity and sensitivity in both the original cohort and the validation cohort. It was suggested by the authors that the approach could potentially be generalized to other disease states and immunological phenotypes. A later analysis found that TCRs clustered in the first cohort also tended to co-occur in the roughly 120 validation repertoires, with 94% of cluster scores above 0. Most TCR sequences were observed very rarely across donors, whereas some public TCRs were present in many individuals.

Donors formed part of the validation cohort, which comprised 120 subjects and was distinct from the first cohort of 550 to 850 subjects. V is cut by 0 bases and J by 2 bases, and the space between the germline ends is 11 bases. Taken from cysteine to phenylalanine, the CDR3 has 15 residues. Solely the CDR3 DNA is kept, with 45 bases framed from the first base. CDR1 and CDR2 are drawn from the germline V gene: MNHEY, SVGAGI. This sequence uses TRBV6-5 and TRBJ2-7; tentative D gene TRBD1, with 6 bases matching. The receptor's source is a man between 18 and 35 years old in good health and CMV-seropositive. The sequenced sample was PBMCs. The CDR3 here reads CASSYSVTGTYEQYF. The DNA sequence is TGTGCCAGCAGTTACTCTGTTACAGGGACCTACGAGCAGTACTTC.